This TCR beta chain was sequenced for a study of blood T cell repertoires in COVID-19. V lost 5 bases, J lost 2 bases, and 6 bases stayed unmatched. Germline V gene sequence: CDR1 SNHLY, CDR2 FYNNEI. This CDR3 region has 15 residues. The data were produced by immunoSEQ multiplex PCR, yet TCRdb's version contains in-frame clones alone and is incomplete. Seen here are some 390,000 clones, 75% to 90% observed once, and the top ten hold 1.5% to 1.8%. This chain uses TRBV2 with TRBJ1-5; TRBD1 matches 7 bases. The sequence was obtained from a woman between 35 and 50 years old with COVID-19, enrolled during active disease. The sequenced material came from peripheral blood. Here the CDR3 DNA reads TGTGCCAGCAGTTTCCAGGGGGACCGCAATCAGCCCCAGCATTTT. As protein: CASSFQGDRNQPQHF.